Listed below are T cell receptor beta chains from one sample, sequenced in a study of blood T cell repertoires in COVID-19. TCRdb's copy holds only in-frame clones and misses some; the assay was immunoSEQ multiplex PCR. The sample has 200,000 to 250,000 clones, about 90% seen once; the top ten hold approximately 11%. The material sequenced was PBMCs or T cells enriched from blood (not recorded which). The source is a man aged 25 to 40 who had recovered from COVID-19. Each CDR3 is given with its conserved first and last residue. Each record gives: V gene, J gene, CDR3 protein.

>TRBV10-1|TRBJ2-5
CASSESKGPGQGHCGTQYF
>TRBV5-6|TRBJ1-2
CASSWAGEAYTF
>TRBV28|TRBJ1-1
CASLFFGQDKAFF
>TRBV24-1|TRBJ1-1
CATSPGQTNEAFF
>TRBV7-2|TRBJ2-3
CASSLGRGGRSTDTQYF
>TRBV27|TRBJ2-3
CASSLPGMADTQYF
>TRBV18|TRBJ1-1
CASSPTQLNTEAFF
>TRBV6-5|TRBJ2-7
CASSRQGGRSYEQYF
>TRBV6-5|TRBJ1-2
CASSYAGQGKGGYTF
>TRBV29-1|TRBJ2-6
CSVTGSGANVLTF
>TRBV7-9|TRBJ1-2
CASSPRSRDKGYGYTF
>TRBV6-6|TRBJ2-7
CASSRREHSGTGASSEQYF
>TRBV3-1/TRBV3-2|TRBJ1-1
CASSQAQGAEAFF
>TRBV3-1/TRBV3-2|TRBJ1-4
CASSQPRVGNEKLFF
>TRBV18|TRBJ2-5
CASSAHHGETQYF
>TRBV18|TRBJ2-2
CASLRGLDTGELFF
>TRBV12-3/TRBV12-4|TRBJ1-1
CASQTMNTEAFF
>TRBV19|TRBJ2-5
CASSLSGLAGPETQYF
>TRBV4-1|TRBJ1-5
CASSLLGTGDQPQHF
>TRBV7-2|TRBJ1-2
CASSLEVSRGYTF
>TRBV28|TRBJ2-7
CASRPGQLASYEQYF
>TRBV3-1/TRBV3-2|TRBJ1-2
CASSHPKRLGVKPNYGYTF
>TRBV6-5|TRBJ2-7
CASTMGGEGAYEQYF
>TRBV19|TRBJ2-7
CASSMIPGTTHEQYF
>TRBV10-3|TRBJ1-2
CAISGTGVGYGYTF
>TRBV12-3/TRBV12-4|TRBJ1-1
CASSFSGGTEAFF
>TRBV9|TRBJ1-6
CASSSQGAGSPLHF
>TRBV3-1/TRBV3-2|TRBJ2-1
CASSQWTSGVGEQFF
>TRBV6-2/TRBV6-3|TRBJ2-6
CASSYRPSGSGANVLTF
>TRBV5-6|TRBJ1-2
CASSLGGGYTF
>TRBV2|TRBJ1-6
CASRNSGPLHF
>TRBV4-3|TRBJ1-5
CASSQEGGTNQPQHF
>TRBV30|TRBJ1-2
CAWSTPPRGRNGYTF